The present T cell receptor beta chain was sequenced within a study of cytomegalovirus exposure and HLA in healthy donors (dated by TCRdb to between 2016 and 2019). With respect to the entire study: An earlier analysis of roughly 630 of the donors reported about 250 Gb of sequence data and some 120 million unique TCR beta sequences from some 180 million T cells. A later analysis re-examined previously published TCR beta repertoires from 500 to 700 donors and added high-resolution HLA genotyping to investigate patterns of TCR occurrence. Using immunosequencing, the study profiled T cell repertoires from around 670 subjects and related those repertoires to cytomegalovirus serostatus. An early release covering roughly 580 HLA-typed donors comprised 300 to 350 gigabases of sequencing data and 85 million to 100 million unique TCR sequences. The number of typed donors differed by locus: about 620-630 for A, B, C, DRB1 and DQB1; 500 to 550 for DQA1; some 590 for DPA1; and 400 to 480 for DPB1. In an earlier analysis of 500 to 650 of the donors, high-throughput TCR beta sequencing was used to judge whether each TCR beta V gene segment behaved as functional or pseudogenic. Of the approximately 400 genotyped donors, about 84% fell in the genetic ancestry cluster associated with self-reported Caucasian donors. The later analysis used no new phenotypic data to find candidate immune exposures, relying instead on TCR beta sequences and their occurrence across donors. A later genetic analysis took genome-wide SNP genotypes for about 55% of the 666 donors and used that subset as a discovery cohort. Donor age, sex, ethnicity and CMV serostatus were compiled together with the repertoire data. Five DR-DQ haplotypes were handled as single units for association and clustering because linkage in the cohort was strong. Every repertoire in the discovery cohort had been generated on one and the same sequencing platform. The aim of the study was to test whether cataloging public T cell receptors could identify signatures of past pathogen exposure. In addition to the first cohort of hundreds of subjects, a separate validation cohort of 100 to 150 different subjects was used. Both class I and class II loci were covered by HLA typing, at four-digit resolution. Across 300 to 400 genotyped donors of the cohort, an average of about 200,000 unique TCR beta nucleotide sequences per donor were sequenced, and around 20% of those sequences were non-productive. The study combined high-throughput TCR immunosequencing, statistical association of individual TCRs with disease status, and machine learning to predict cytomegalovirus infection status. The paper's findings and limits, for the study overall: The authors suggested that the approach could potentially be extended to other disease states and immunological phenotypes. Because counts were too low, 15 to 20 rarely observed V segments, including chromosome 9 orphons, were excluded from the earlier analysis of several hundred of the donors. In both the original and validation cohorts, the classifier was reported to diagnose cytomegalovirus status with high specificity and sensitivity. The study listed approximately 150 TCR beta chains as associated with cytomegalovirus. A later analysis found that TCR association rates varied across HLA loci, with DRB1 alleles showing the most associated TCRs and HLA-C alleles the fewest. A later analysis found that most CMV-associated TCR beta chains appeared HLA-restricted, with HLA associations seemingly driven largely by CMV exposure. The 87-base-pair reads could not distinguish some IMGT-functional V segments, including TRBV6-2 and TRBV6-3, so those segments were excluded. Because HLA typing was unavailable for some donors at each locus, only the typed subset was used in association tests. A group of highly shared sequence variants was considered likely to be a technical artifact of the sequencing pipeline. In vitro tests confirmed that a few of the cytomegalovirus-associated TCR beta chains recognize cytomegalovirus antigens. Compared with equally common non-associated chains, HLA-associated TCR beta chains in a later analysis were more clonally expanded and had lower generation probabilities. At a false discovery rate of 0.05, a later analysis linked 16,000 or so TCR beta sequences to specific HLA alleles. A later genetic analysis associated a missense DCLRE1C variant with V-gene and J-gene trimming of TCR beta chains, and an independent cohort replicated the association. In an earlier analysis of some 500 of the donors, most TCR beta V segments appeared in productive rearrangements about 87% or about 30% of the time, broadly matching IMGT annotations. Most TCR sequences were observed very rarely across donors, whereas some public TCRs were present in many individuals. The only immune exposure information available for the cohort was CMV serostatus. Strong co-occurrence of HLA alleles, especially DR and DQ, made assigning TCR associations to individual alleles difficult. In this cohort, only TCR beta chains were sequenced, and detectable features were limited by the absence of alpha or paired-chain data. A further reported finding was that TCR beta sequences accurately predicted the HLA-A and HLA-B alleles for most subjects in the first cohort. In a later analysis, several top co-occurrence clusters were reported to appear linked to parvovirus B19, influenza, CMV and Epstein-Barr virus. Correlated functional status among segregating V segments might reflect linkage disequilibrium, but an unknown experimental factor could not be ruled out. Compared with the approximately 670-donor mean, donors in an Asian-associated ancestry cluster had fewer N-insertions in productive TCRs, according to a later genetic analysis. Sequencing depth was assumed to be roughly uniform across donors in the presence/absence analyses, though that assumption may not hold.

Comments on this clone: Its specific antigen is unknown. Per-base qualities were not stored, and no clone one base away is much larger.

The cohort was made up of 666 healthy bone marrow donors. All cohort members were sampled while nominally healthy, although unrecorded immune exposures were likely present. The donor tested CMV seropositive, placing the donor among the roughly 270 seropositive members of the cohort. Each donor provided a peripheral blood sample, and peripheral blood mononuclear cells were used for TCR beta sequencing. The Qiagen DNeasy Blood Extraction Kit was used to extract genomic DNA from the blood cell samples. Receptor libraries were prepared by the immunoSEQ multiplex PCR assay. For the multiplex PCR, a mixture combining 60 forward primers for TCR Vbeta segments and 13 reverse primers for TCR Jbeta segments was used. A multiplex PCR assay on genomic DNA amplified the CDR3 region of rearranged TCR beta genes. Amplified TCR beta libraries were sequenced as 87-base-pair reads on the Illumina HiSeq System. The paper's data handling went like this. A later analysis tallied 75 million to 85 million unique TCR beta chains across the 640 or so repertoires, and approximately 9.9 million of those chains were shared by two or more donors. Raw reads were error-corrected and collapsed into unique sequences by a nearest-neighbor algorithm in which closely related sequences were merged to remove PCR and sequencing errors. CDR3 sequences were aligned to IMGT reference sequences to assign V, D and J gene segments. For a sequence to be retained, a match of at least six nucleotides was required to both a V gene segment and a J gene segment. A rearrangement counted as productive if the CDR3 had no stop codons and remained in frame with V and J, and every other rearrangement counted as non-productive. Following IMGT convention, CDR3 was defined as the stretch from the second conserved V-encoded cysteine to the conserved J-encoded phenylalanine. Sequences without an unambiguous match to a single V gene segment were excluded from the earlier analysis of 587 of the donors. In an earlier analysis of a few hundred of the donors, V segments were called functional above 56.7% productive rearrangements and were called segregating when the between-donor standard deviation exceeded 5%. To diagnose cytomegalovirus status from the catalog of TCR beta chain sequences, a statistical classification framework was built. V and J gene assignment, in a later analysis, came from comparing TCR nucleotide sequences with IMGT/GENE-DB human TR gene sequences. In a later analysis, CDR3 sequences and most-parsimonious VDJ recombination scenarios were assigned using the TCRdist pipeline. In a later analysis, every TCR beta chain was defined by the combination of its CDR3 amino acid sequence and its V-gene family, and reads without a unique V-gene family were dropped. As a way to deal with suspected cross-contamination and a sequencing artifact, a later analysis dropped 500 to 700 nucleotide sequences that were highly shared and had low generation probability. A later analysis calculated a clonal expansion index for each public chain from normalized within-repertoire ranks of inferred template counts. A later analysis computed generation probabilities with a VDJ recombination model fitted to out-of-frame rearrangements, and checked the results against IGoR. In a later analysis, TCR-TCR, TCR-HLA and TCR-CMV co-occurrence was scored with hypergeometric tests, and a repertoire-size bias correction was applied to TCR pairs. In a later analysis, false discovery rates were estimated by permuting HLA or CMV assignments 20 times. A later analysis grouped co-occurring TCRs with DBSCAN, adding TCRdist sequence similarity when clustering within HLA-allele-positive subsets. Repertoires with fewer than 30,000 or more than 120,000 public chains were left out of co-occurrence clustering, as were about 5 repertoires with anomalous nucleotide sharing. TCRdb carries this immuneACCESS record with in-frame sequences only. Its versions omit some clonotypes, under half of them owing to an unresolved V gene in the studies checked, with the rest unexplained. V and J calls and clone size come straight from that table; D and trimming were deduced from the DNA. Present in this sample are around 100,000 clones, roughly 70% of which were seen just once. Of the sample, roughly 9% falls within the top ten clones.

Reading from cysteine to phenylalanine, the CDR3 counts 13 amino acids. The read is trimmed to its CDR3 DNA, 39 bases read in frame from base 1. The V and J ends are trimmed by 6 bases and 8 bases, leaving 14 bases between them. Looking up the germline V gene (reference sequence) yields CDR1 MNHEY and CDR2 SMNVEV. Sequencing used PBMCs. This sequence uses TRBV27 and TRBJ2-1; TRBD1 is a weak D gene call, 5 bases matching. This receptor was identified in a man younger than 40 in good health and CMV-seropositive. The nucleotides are TGTGCCAGCAGACGGAATAGGGGCGATGAGCAGTTCTTC. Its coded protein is CASRRNRGDEQFF.